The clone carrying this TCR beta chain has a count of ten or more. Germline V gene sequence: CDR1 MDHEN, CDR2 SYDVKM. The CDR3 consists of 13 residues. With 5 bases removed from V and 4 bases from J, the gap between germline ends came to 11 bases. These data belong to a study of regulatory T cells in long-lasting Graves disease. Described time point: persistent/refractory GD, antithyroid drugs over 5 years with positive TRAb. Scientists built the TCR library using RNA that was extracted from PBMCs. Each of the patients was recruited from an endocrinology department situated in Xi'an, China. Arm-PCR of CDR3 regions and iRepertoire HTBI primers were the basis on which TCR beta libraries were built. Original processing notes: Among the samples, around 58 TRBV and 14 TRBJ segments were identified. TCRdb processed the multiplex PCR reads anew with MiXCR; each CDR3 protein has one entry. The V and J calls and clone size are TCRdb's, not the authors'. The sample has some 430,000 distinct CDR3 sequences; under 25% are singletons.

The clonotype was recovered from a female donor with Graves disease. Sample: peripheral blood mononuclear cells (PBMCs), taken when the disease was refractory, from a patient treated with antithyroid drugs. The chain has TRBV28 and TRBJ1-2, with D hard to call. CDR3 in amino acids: CASSPRRTYGYTF. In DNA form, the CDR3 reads TGTGCCAGCAGTCCCCGACGGACCTATGGCTACACCTTC.